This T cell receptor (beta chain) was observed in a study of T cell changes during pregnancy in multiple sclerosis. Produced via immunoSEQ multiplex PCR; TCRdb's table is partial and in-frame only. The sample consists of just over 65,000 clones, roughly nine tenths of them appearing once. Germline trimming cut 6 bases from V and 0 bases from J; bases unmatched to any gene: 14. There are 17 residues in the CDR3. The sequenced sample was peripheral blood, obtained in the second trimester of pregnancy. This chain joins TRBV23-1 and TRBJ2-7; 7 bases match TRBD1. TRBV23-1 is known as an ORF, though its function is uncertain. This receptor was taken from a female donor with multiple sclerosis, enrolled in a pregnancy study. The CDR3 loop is CASRKIGTARSSYEQYF. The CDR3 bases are TGCGCCAGCAGGAAAATTGGGACAGCGCGGAGCTCCTACGAGCAGTACTTC.